The clone carrying this TCR beta chain was detected a few times. Its antigen is currently unknown. These data originate in a study of T cells after yellow fever vaccination. TCRdb independently ran MiXCR on the 5' RACE reads; one entry per CDR3 protein. The sample includes 500,000 to 650,000 distinct CDR3 sequences, roughly an eighth seen only once; the top ten take 14% to 15%. General study results and limits: Post-booster reappearance was seen for most primary-vaccination clones (around 96% CD4, 88% CD8).

Germline CDR1 SGHRS, CDR2 YFSETQ. J gave up 1 base and V 4 bases, and 4 bases lay outside the gene matches. The CDR3 sequence is 17 residues long. This receptor was taken from a man aged 25-40 years who received the YFV17D yellow fever vaccine. Sequencing was performed on PBMCs, taken on the day of the yellow fever booster vaccination. The gene calls are TRBV5-1 and TRBJ2-3; 15 nucleotides match TRBD2. CDR3 nucleotide sequence: TGCGCCAGCAGCCCGGGGACTAGCGGGAGGCGCACAGATACGCAGTATTTT. This sequence encodes CASSPGTSGRRTDTQYF.